This T cell receptor beta chain comes out of a study of T cell repertoires in aging, cancer and after chemotherapy. About the study: Patients with chronic lymphocytic leukemia were sampled before and after fludarabine- or bendamustine-based chemotherapy. Notes on the study in general: Healthy donors lost TCR diversity with age mainly through richness, cancer patients through richness and evenness. Median generation probability rose over the chemotherapy interval in each cancer cohort, suggesting rebound thymic output. Untreated cancer patients had significantly lower blood TCR diversity than age-matched healthy donors.

V lost 4 bases, J lost 8 bases, and 8 bases stayed unmatched. CDR3 size: 13 residues. The germline V gene has CDR1 SQVTM and CDR2 ANQGSEA. A mixed TRB-A/B primer pool amplified rearranged TRB by multiplex touch-down PCR. TCRdb called the multiplex PCR reads again in MiXCR, with one record for every CDR3 protein. This table holds about 6,600 distinct CDR3 sequences, 20% to 25% found once. Amplification of TCR beta used genomic DNA extracted from peripheral blood. By sample share, this clonotype is medium-sized. Antigen specificity is unknown. The sequence derives from a human donor with a blood cancer. The chain combines TRBV29-1 with TRBJ1-1, with 9 nucleotides matching TRBD1. Sample: blood. CDR3 in amino acids: CSVGGQGSGEAFF. DNA of the CDR3: TGCAGCGTTGGTGGACAGGGGAGTGGGGAAGCTTTCTTT.